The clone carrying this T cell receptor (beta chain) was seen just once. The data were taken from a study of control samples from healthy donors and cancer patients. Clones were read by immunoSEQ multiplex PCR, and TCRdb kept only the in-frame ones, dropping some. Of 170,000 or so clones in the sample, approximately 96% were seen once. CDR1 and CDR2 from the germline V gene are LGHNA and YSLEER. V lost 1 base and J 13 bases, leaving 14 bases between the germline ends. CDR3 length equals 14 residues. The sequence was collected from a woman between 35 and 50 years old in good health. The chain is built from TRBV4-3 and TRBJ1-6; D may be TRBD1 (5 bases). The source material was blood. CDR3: CASSQVRGRGPLHF. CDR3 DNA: TGCGCCAGCAGCCAAGTTAGGGGTCGCGGGCCCCTCCACTTT.